This T cell receptor (beta chain) originates from a study of shared T cell receptors in the human thymus. This clone was found a few times. The table came from immunoSEQ multiplex PCR; TCRdb's copy has only in-frame clones and leaves some out. The sample includes hundreds of thousands of clones, over 75% of them seen just once. V gave up 7 bases and J gave up 6 bases, with 9 bases separating them. Germline V gene lookup returns CDR1 DFQATT and CDR2 SNEGSKA (reference sequence). This CDR3 region has 10 residues. These data also formed part of another study, on human thymus T cells. According to that study: Healthy Finnish infants undergoing corrective surgery for congenital heart defects were used as donors. Thymic resections from corrective heart surgery supplied the tissue. Thymic and blood repertoires appeared to carry a bias in their V and J gene usage. Related research reported highly overlapping thymic repertoires among unrelated individuals.

The receptor comes from a boy under two years old with a congenital heart defect. Sequencing input: thymocytes. This chain joins TRBV20-1 and TRBJ1-2, with a tentative D call TRBD1 (5 bases). CDR3 in amino acids: CSGQSHGYTF. CDR3 in DNA: TGCAGTGGACAGTCCCATGGCTACACCTTC.